Detailed here is one TCR beta chain. Its target is unknown. At one end the junction does not follow the germline gene, possibly because of a read error. This sample is drawn from a study of tumor-infiltrating lymphocytes in primary liver carcinoma. Study in general: About 3.5 to 7.13 million productive TCRbeta reads were obtained from the samples, with similar numbers across tissue types.

The CDR3 is 14 residues long. Germline CDR1 and CDR2: SGHAT and FQNNGV. cDNA specific to TCR beta was made from approximately 0.55 ug of total RNA, with a constant-region primer employed for priming. Library construction for TCR beta comprised three nested multiplex PCR rounds performed with slightly modified ARM-PCR. Both of the initial two PCR rounds ran for 10 cycles and employed TRBV1-TRBV30 forward primers alongside a C-beta reverse primer. From the multiplex PCR reads, TCRdb called clonotypes with MiXCR, one entry per CDR3 protein. The data contain about 200,000 distinct CDR3 sequences, approximately 86% of them singletons. Broader study findings: Tumor samples exhibited a significantly greater top-250-clone fraction than blood samples (p = 0.039).

Co-extracted RNA and DNA came from approximately 20-30 mg of unsorted bulk tissue. None of the patients had received treatment, and all had chronic HBV infection. Sampling targeted five separate regions of each tumor, which included the tumor centre. The V call is TRBV11-2, the J call TRBJ2-3, with D unresolved. The receptor's source is a middle-aged man with primary liver carcinoma and hepatitis B virus infection. Specimen: tumor tissue from primary liver carcinoma. CDR3 nucleotide sequence: TGTGCCAGCAACTTAGATGGGAACACAGATATGAAGTATTTT. As protein: CASNLDGNTDMKYF.